The following is a T cell receptor (beta chain) sequence with its context. This record comes from a study of blood T cell repertoires in COVID-19. Study as a whole: From the United States, Italy and Spain came samples of acute and convalescent COVID-19. T cells, B-cell-depleted T cells, or PBMCs supplied cDNA or gDNA.

In the source study's methods: Scientists estimated how many nucleated cells there were by amplifying reference gene primers. TCRdb's copy holds only in-frame clones and misses some; the assay was immunoSEQ multiplex PCR. V and J calls and clone size are as listed in that table; D and trimming were resolved from the DNA. The table includes around 70,000 clones, approximately 80% detected once. This receptor was obtained from a woman of 80 years or more with active or convalescent COVID-19. Sequenced material: peripheral blood.

CDR3 bases: TGTGCCAGCAGCAAACAGGGGCTCTGGGCCCAGTACTTC. It encodes CASSKQGLWAQYF. The chain joins TRBV7-2 to TRBJ2-5; the match to TRBD1 covers 7 bases. V dropped 5 bases and J dropped 9; count of bases not matched to a gene: 9. The germline V gene encodes CDR1 SGHTA and CDR2 FQGNSA. This CDR3 has 13 residues.